The present TCR beta chain was sequenced within a study of blood T cell repertoires in COVID-19. TCRdb keeps only in-frame clones here, not all; method: immunoSEQ multiplex PCR. The data contain some 110,000 clones, roughly 80% of them singletons. CDR3 size: 15 residues. Looked up from germline, CDR1 is SGDLS and CDR2 is YYNGEE. Germline trimming cut 2 bases from V and 2 bases from J; bases unmatched to any gene: 4. The rearrangement uses TRBV9 and TRBJ1-3; the match to TRBD1 covers 7 bases. Sequencing input: peripheral blood. The receptor was isolated from a man over 45 with acute or convalescent COVID-19. The DNA of the CDR3 is TGTGCCAGCAGCGTTGCCGGGACAGCTGGAAACACCATATATTTT. The encoded protein is CASSVAGTAGNTIYF.